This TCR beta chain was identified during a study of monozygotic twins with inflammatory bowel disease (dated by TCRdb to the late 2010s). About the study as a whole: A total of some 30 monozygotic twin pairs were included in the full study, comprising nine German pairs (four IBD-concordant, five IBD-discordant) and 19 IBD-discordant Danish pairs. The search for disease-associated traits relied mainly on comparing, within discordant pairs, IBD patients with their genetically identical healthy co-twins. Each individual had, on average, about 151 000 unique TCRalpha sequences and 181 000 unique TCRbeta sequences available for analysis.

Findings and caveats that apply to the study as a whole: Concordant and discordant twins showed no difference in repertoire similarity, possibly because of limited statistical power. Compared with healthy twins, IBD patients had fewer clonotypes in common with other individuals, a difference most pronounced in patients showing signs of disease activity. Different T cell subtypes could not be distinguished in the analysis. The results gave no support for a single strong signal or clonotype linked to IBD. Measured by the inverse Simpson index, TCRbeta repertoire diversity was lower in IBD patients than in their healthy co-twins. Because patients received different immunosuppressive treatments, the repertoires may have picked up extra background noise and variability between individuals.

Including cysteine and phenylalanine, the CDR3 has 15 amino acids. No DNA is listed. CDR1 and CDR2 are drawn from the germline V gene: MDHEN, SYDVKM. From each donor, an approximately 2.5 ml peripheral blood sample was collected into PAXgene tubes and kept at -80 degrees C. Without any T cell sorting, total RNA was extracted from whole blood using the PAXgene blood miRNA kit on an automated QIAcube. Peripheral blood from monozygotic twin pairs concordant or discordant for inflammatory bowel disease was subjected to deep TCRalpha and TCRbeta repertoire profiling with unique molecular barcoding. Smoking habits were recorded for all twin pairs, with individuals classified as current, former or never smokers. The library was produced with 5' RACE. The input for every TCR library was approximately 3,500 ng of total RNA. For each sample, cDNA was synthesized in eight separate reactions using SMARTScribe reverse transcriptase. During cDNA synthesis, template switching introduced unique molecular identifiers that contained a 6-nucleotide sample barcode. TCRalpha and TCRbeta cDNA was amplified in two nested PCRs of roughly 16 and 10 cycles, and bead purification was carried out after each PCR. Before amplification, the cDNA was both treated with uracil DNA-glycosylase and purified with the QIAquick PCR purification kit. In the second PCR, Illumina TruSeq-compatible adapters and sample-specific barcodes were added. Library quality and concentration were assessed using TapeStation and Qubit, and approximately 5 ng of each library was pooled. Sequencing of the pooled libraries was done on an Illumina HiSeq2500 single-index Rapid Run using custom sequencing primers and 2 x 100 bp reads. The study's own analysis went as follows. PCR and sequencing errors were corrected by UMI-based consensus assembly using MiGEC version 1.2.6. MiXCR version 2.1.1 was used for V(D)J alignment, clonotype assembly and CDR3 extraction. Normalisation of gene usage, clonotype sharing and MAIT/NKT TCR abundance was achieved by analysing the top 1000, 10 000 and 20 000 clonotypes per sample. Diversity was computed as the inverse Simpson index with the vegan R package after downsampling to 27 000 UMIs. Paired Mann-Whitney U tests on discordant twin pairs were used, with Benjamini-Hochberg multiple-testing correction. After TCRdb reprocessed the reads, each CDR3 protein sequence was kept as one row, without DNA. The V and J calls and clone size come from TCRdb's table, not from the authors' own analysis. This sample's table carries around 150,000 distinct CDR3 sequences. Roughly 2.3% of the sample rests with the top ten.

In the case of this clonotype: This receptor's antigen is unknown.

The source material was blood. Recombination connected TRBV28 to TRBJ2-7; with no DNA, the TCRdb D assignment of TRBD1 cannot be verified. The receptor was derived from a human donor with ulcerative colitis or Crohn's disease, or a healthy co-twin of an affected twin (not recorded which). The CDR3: CASSPQGGLGNEQYF.